This TCR beta chain was sequenced during a study of blood T cell repertoires in COVID-19. From germline, CDR1 is GTSNPN and CDR2 SVGIG (reference sequence). The CDR3 runs to 14 residues. The J segment lost 1 base and the V segment lost 7 bases, leaving 5 bases of the junction unmatched. Grouping used clinical history reported by participants in a survey and questionnaire. As processed by the authors: Quantification of nucleated cells was approximated via reference gene primer amplification. Data came from immunoSEQ multiplex PCR; TCRdb stores just in-frame clones and leaves some out. V and J calls and clone size follow that table, whereas D and trimming were derived from the DNA. This table holds approximately 280,000 clones, under 90% found once.

V is TRBV30 and J is TRBJ2-2; TRBD2 matches at 8 bases. Input material: PBMCs or T cells enriched from blood (not recorded which). The TCR originated in an older woman who had recovered from COVID-19. Written as DNA, the CDR3 is TGTGCCTCAAAGCGGGGGAAGAACACCGGGGAGCTGTTTTTT. It codes for CASKRGKNTGELFF.